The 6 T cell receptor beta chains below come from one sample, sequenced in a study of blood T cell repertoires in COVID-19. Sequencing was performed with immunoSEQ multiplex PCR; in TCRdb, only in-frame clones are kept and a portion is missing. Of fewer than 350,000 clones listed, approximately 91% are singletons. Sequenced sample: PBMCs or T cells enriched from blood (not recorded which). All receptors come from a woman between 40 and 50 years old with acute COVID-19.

The CDR3 loop reads CASSARGEAFF. The CDR3 bases are TGTGCCAGCAGTGCAAGGGGAGAAGCTTTCTTT. The rearrangement uses TRBV2 and TRBJ1-1; D may be TRBD1 (5 bases). CDR1 is SNHLY and CDR2 is FYNNEI in the germline V gene. This CDR3 is built from 11 residues. V lost 4 bases and J 8 bases, leaving 8 bases between the germline ends. The whole variable domain, filled in from reference TRBV2 and TRBJ1-1, reads EPEVTQTPSHQVTQMGQEVILRCVPISNHLYFYWYRQILGQKVEFLVSFYNNEISEKSEIFDDQFSVERPDGSNFTLKIRSTKLEDSAMYFCASSARGEAFFGQGTRLTVV.

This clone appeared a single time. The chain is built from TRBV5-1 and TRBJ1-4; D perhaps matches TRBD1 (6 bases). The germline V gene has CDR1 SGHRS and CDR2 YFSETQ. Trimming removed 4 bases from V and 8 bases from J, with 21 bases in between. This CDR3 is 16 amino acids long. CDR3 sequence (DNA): TGCGCCAGCAGCGTGTCAAGGGGCAGGGGAGGGGAAAAACTGTTTTTT. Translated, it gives CASSVSRGRGGEKLFF. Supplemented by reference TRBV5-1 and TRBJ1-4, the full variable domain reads KAGVTQTPRYLIKTRGQQVTLSCSPISGHRSVSWYQQTPGQGLQFLFEYFSETQRNKGNFPGRFSGRQFSNSRSEMNVSTLELGDSALYLCASSVSRGRGGEKLFFGSGTQLSVL.

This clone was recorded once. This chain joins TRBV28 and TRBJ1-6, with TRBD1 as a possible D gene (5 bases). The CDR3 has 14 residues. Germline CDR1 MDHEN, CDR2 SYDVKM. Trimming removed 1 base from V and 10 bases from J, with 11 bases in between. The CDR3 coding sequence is TGTGCCAGCAGTTTATCCGGGGGGTACTCACCCCTCCACTTT. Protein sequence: CASSLSGGYSPLHF.

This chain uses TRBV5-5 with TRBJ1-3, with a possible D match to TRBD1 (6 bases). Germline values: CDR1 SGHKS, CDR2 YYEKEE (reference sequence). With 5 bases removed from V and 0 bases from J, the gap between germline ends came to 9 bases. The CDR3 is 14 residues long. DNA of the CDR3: TGTGCCAGCAGGGACAGCCGCTCTGGAAACACCATATATTTT. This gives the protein CASRDSRSGNTIYF. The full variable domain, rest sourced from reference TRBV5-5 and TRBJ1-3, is DAGVTQSPTHLIKTRGQQVTLRCSPISGHKSVSWYQQVLGQGPQFIFQYYEKEERGRGNFPDRFSARQFPNYSSELNVNALLLGDSALYLCASRDSRSGNTIYFGEGSWLTVV.

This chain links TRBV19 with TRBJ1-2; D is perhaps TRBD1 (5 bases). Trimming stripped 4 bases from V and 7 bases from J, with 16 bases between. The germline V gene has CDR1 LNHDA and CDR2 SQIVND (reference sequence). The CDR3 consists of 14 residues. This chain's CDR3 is CASSTRAGDGGYTF. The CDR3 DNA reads TGTGCCAGTAGTACCCGAGCGGGGGATGGTGGCTACACCTTC.

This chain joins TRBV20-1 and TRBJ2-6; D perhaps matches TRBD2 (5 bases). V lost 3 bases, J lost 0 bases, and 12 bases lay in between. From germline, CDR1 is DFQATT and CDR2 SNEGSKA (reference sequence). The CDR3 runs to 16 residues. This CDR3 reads CSASWSGISGANVLTF. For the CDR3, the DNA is TGCAGTGCTAGTTGGTCGGGGATCTCTGGGGCCAACGTCCTGACTTTC.